These T cell receptor beta chains were read from a single sample in a study of shared clonotypes between healthy human individuals. Measured with immunoSEQ multiplex PCR; TCRdb has only the in-frame clones, and not every one. The table includes roughly 1,000,000 clones, around 82% detected once. Material for sequencing was memory CD4+ T cells from PBMCs. These receptors all stem from a young man in good health. Some clones in this sample may be carry-over from other donors' samples. CDR3s include the opening cysteine and the closing phenylalanine or tryptophan. Fields, in order: clone size, J gene, D gene, CDR3 length, V gene, CDR3 DNA, CDR3 protein. The D gene is left open where the match is weak. Some rows have no size entry. The others give once, few or many, or a class for an expanded clone.

clone size: -; J gene: TRBJ2-2; D gene: -; CDR3 length: 16; V gene: TRBV4-1; CDR3 DNA: TGCGCCAGCAGCCAAGATCGATTTCGGGGGACCGGGGAGCTGTTTTTT; CDR3 protein: CASSQDRFRGTGELFF
clone size: many; J gene: TRBJ1-4; D gene: -; CDR3 length: 12; V gene: TRBV19; CDR3 DNA: TGTGCCAGTAGTATAGCCGGTGAAAAACTGTTTTTT; CDR3 protein: CASSIAGEKLFF
clone size: few; J gene: TRBJ1-1; D gene: -; CDR3 length: 13; V gene: TRBV29-1; CDR3 DNA: TGCAGCGTACTCAAGCGATCGGACACTGAAGCTTTCTTT; CDR3 protein: CSVLKRSDTEAFF
clone size: -; J gene: TRBJ2-3; D gene: TRBD2; CDR3 length: 16; V gene: TRBV7-6; CDR3 DNA: TGTGCCAGCAGCCTATTAGCGGGAGGGCCGACAGATACGCAGTATTTT; CDR3 protein: CASSLLAGGPTDTQYF
clone size: -; J gene: TRBJ2-5; D gene: TRBD2; CDR3 length: 16; V gene: TRBV28; CDR3 DNA: TGTGCCAGCAGTTTGGCACTAGCGGGAGTCCGGGAGACCCAGTACTTC; CDR3 protein: CASSLALAGVRETQYF
clone size: -; J gene: TRBJ1-2; D gene: -; CDR3 length: 13; V gene: TRBV18; CDR3 DNA: TGTGCCAGCTCACCTCCAGACAACTATGGCTACACCTTC; CDR3 protein: CASSPPDNYGYTF
clone size: -; J gene: TRBJ2-1; D gene: -; CDR3 length: 20; V gene: TRBV7-3; CDR3 DNA: TGTGCCAGCAGCTTAACGTATAAACTACACGCGGCCCACTCCTACAATGAGCAGTTCTTC; CDR3 protein: CASSLTYKLHAAHSYNEQFF
clone size: -; J gene: TRBJ2-2; D gene: TRBD2; CDR3 length: 18; V gene: TRBV9; CDR3 DNA: TGTGCCAGCAGCGCGACTAGCGGGAGGGCCCAGTACACCGGGGAGCTGTTTTTT; CDR3 protein: CASSATSGRAQYTGELFF
clone size: -; J gene: TRBJ1-5; D gene: -; CDR3 length: 13; V gene: TRBV5-1; CDR3 DNA: TGCGCCAGCAGCTGGGGGCTTAATCAGCCCCAGCATTTT; CDR3 protein: CASSWGLNQPQHF
clone size: -; J gene: TRBJ2-1; D gene: -; CDR3 length: 15; V gene: TRBV5-1; CDR3 DNA: TGCGCCAGCAGCTTGGGATGGGACGACTTCAATGAGCAGTTCTTC; CDR3 protein: CASSLGWDDFNEQFF
clone size: -; J gene: TRBJ2-5; D gene: -; CDR3 length: 15; V gene: TRBV4-3; CDR3 DNA: TGCGCCAGCAGCCAAGATATACGGTTACAAGAGACCCAGTACTTC; CDR3 protein: CASSQDIRLQETQYF
clone size: -; J gene: TRBJ1-4; D gene: -; CDR3 length: 15; V gene: TRBV5-1; CDR3 DNA: TGCGCCAGCAGCTTGGGCGGCCTAATGAATGAAAAACTGTTTTTT; CDR3 protein: CASSLGGLMNEKLFF
clone size: -; J gene: TRBJ1-1; D gene: TRBD1; CDR3 length: 13; V gene: TRBV30; CDR3 DNA: TGTGCCTGCCGGGACAGGGTGAACACTGAAGCTTTCTTT; CDR3 protein: CACRDRVNTEAFF
clone size: few; J gene: TRBJ1-5; D gene: -; CDR3 length: 14; V gene: TRBV4-3; CDR3 DNA: TGCGCCAGCAGCCAAGGGGGGAGTAATCAGCCCCAGCATTTT; CDR3 protein: CASSQGGSNQPQHF
clone size: once; J gene: TRBJ2-7; D gene: TRBD2; CDR3 length: 16; V gene: TRBV5-1; CDR3 DNA: TGCGCCAGCAGCTTGGGACTAGCGGATCTCTCCTACGAGCAGTACTTC; CDR3 protein: CASSLGLADLSYEQYF
clone size: -; J gene: TRBJ2-2; D gene: TRBD1; CDR3 length: 14; V gene: TRBV6-1; CDR3 DNA: TGTGCCAGCGGACAGGGAACGAACACCGGGGAGCTGTTTTTT; CDR3 protein: CASGQGTNTGELFF
clone size: -; J gene: TRBJ2-5; D gene: -; CDR3 length: 13; V gene: TRBV5-4; CDR3 DNA: TGTGCCAGCAGCTTGCCCCCACAAGAGACCCAGTACTTC; CDR3 protein: CASSLPPQETQYF
clone size: -; J gene: TRBJ1-1; D gene: -; CDR3 length: 11; V gene: TRBV30; CDR3 DNA: TGTGCCTGGAGGGGGAACACTGAAGCTTTCTTT; CDR3 protein: CAWRGNTEAFF
clone size: -; J gene: TRBJ2-2; D gene: TRBD2; CDR3 length: 20; V gene: TRBV5-1; CDR3 DNA: TGCGCCAGCAGCTTGGCCATGTCGGGACTAGCGGGAGGGAACACCGGGGAGCTGTTTTTT; CDR3 protein: CASSLAMSGLAGGNTGELFF
clone size: -; J gene: TRBJ1-5; D gene: TRBD1; CDR3 length: 15; V gene: TRBV6-5; CDR3 DNA: TGTGCCAGCAGTCAGACAGGGGCTAGCAATCAGCCCCAGCATTTT; CDR3 protein: CASSQTGASNQPQHF
clone size: -; J gene: TRBJ1-1; D gene: -; CDR3 length: 13; V gene: TRBV6-1; CDR3 DNA: TGTGCCAGCAGTGAAAACAGGGTAACTGAAGCTTTCTTT; CDR3 protein: CASSENRVTEAFF
clone size: -; J gene: TRBJ2-1; D gene: -; CDR3 length: 13; V gene: TRBV7-9; CDR3 DNA: TGTGCCAGCAGCTCAGGGTTTTACAATGAGCAGTTCTTC; CDR3 protein: CASSSGFYNEQFF
clone size: few; J gene: TRBJ1-1; D gene: TRBD1; CDR3 length: 14; V gene: TRBV28; CDR3 DNA: TGTGCCAGCAGCTCGGGACAGACTAACACTGAAGCTTTCTTT; CDR3 protein: CASSSGQTNTEAFF
clone size: -; J gene: TRBJ2-2; D gene: -; CDR3 length: 15; V gene: TRBV4-3; CDR3 DNA: TGCGCCAGCAGCCAAGGACTAGTACGCACCGGGGAGCTGTTTTTT; CDR3 protein: CASSQGLVRTGELFF
clone size: -; J gene: TRBJ1-2; D gene: -; CDR3 length: 12; V gene: TRBV30; CDR3 DNA: TGTGCCCTTGACCTGAGGCGGGATGGCTACACCTTC; CDR3 protein: CALDLRRDGYTF
clone size: many; J gene: TRBJ1-2; D gene: TRBD1; CDR3 length: 15; V gene: TRBV5-6; CDR3 DNA: TGTGCCAGCAGCAGGGGAACAGGGGGGACGGCTGGCTACACCTTC; CDR3 protein: CASSRGTGGTAGYTF
clone size: once; J gene: TRBJ2-7; D gene: -; CDR3 length: 12; V gene: TRBV6-1; CDR3 DNA: TGTGCCAGCAGTAAACAGGGTCCCGAGCAGTACTTC; CDR3 protein: CASSKQGPEQYF
clone size: -; J gene: TRBJ1-2; D gene: TRBD1; CDR3 length: 14; V gene: TRBV6-5; CDR3 DNA: TGTGCCAGCAGAAGCCCGGACAGGGGGCGAGGCTACACCTTC; CDR3 protein: CASRSPDRGRGYTF
clone size: -; J gene: TRBJ1-2; D gene: TRBD1; CDR3 length: 15; V gene: TRBV28; CDR3 DNA: TGTGCCAGCAGTTCTCCGGGACAGGGAAACTATGGCTACACCTTC; CDR3 protein: CASSSPGQGNYGYTF
clone size: -; J gene: TRBJ1-3; D gene: -; CDR3 length: 13; V gene: TRBV18; CDR3 DNA: TGTGCCAGCTCATCCTCGAGGGGAAACACCATATATTTT; CDR3 protein: CASSSSRGNTIYF
clone size: -; J gene: TRBJ2-5; D gene: -; CDR3 length: 15; V gene: TRBV18; CDR3 DNA: TGTGCCAGCTCACCATCTTTGGCGGTTCAAGAGACCCAGTACTTC; CDR3 protein: CASSPSLAVQETQYF
clone size: -; J gene: TRBJ2-3; D gene: -; CDR3 length: 13; V gene: TRBV28; CDR3 DNA: TGTGCCAGCAGACGGGACCTCACAGATACGCAGTATTTT; CDR3 protein: CASRRDLTDTQYF
clone size: -; J gene: TRBJ2-1; D gene: -; CDR3 length: 14; V gene: TRBV7-3; CDR3 DNA: TGTGCCAGCAGCTCCACAGGGTCCTACAATGAGCAGTTCTTC; CDR3 protein: CASSSTGSYNEQFF
clone size: -; J gene: TRBJ2-3; D gene: TRBD1; CDR3 length: 15; V gene: TRBV28; CDR3 DNA: TGTGCCAGCAGTTTATGGGACAGGGGCACAGATACGCAGTATTTT; CDR3 protein: CASSLWDRGTDTQYF
clone size: -; J gene: TRBJ2-3; D gene: -; CDR3 length: 15; V gene: TRBV7-9; CDR3 DNA: TGTGCCAGCAGCCAATCGGGGGCCAGCACAGATACGCAGTATTTT; CDR3 protein: CASSQSGASTDTQYF
clone size: medium-sized; J gene: TRBJ2-5; D gene: -; CDR3 length: 13; V gene: TRBV9; CDR3 DNA: TGTGCCAGCAGCGACCGGCCTGATGGGACCCAGTACTTC; CDR3 protein: CASSDRPDGTQYF
clone size: -; J gene: TRBJ1-1; D gene: -; CDR3 length: 14; V gene: TRBV5-1; CDR3 DNA: TGCGCCAGCAGCCACGGGCATTTGAACACTGAAGCTTTCTTT; CDR3 protein: CASSHGHLNTEAFF
clone size: -; J gene: TRBJ1-1; D gene: -; CDR3 length: 12; V gene: TRBV28; CDR3 DNA: TGTGCCAGCAGCAACCGTCGGACTGAAGCTTTCTTT; CDR3 protein: CASSNRRTEAFF
clone size: -; J gene: TRBJ2-7; D gene: -; CDR3 length: 14; V gene: TRBV5-1; CDR3 DNA: TGCGCCAGCAGCGGAGGAGGAGGGTCCTACGAGCAGTACTTC; CDR3 protein: CASSGGGGSYEQYF
clone size: -; J gene: TRBJ2-1; D gene: -; CDR3 length: 13; V gene: TRBV7-2; CDR3 DNA: TGTGCCAGCAGTCGGGAGTCCTACAATGAGCAGTTCTTC; CDR3 protein: CASSRESYNEQFF
clone size: few; J gene: TRBJ2-5; D gene: TRBD1; CDR3 length: 15; V gene: TRBV7-3; CDR3 DNA: TGTGCCAGCAGCCCATCCGGGACAGGGAGGGAGACCCAGTACTTC; CDR3 protein: CASSPSGTGRETQYF
clone size: -; J gene: TRBJ2-6; D gene: -; CDR3 length: 15; V gene: TRBV5-5; CDR3 DNA: TGTGCCAGCAGCTTAATATTCTCTGGGGCCAACGTCCTGACTTTC; CDR3 protein: CASSLIFSGANVLTF
clone size: -; J gene: TRBJ2-3; D gene: TRBD1; CDR3 length: 14; V gene: TRBV5-1; CDR3 DNA: TGCGCCAGCAGCGGACAGGGGGCAACAGATACGCAGTATTTT; CDR3 protein: CASSGQGATDTQYF
clone size: -; J gene: TRBJ1-4; D gene: TRBD1; CDR3 length: 16; V gene: TRBV15; CDR3 DNA: TGTGCCACCAGCAGACGACGGGGGACAGGGCATGAAAAACTGTTTTTT; CDR3 protein: CATSRRRGTGHEKLFF
clone size: -; J gene: TRBJ2-7; D gene: TRBD2; CDR3 length: 15; V gene: TRBV28; CDR3 DNA: TGTGCCAGCAGTTCCCCTAGCGGGAGGGGTAGCGAGCAGTACTTC; CDR3 protein: CASSSPSGRGSEQYF
clone size: -; J gene: TRBJ1-5; D gene: TRBD1; CDR3 length: 14; V gene: TRBV6-1; CDR3 DNA: TGTGCCAGCACCGACAGGGATAGCAATCAGCCCCAGCATTTT; CDR3 protein: CASTDRDSNQPQHF
clone size: -; J gene: TRBJ2-5; D gene: -; CDR3 length: 15; V gene: TRBV5-4; CDR3 DNA: TGTGCCAGCAGCTTGGACAGGGAAGGCCAAGAGACCCAGTACTTC; CDR3 protein: CASSLDREGQETQYF
clone size: -; J gene: TRBJ2-4; D gene: -; CDR3 length: 14; V gene: TRBV4-1; CDR3 DNA: TGCGCCAGCAGCCAAGAACGGCAAGGGCACATTCAGTACTTC; CDR3 protein: CASSQERQGHIQYF
clone size: once; J gene: TRBJ1-1; D gene: -; CDR3 length: 18; V gene: TRBV2; CDR3 DNA: TGTGCCAGCAGTGCCTTAGCTACAGGGAGGGTCGTGAACACTGAAGCTTTCTTT; CDR3 protein: CASSALATGRVVNTEAFF
clone size: -; J gene: TRBJ2-4; D gene: TRBD1; CDR3 length: 15; V gene: TRBV2; CDR3 DNA: TGTGCCAGCAGGACTCAGGGGGCATCCAAAAACATTCAGTACTTC; CDR3 protein: CASRTQGASKNIQYF
clone size: -; J gene: TRBJ2-1; D gene: TRBD2; CDR3 length: 15; V gene: TRBV28; CDR3 DNA: TGTGCCAGCAGGTACCTAGCGGGAGACTACAATGAGCAGTTCTTC; CDR3 protein: CASRYLAGDYNEQFF
clone size: -; J gene: TRBJ1-1; D gene: -; CDR3 length: 14; V gene: TRBV6-5; CDR3 DNA: TGTGCCAGCAGTTGGGGAATGGGGGTGGCTGAAGCTTTCTTT; CDR3 protein: CASSWGMGVAEAFF